This TCR beta chain was sequenced for a study of blood T cell repertoires in COVID-19. Residents of 24 US areas, aged about 18 to 100 years, made up the participants. This clone has more than one count but fewer than ten. CDR3 size: 14 residues. Trimming removed 2 bases from V and 6 bases from J, with 13 bases in between. CDR1 and CDR2 (germline): SGHNT, YYREEE (reference sequence). Data came from immunoSEQ multiplex PCR; TCRdb stores just in-frame clones and leaves some out. The profile shows hundreds of thousands of clones, just over 85% of them singletons. This TCR was sampled from a woman aged 40 to 50 with acute COVID-19. The chain recombines TRBV5-4 with TRBJ2-3, with D possibly matching TRBD1 (5 bases). Sequencing was carried out using PBMCs or T cells enriched from blood (not recorded which). This CDR3 reads CASSFQGLGDTQYF. The CDR3 nucleotides are TGTGCCAGCAGCTTTCAGGGCCTGGGCGATACGCAGTATTTT.